This T cell receptor (beta chain) was identified in a study of shared clonotypes between healthy human individuals. Assay: immunoSEQ multiplex PCR; the TCRdb copy retains only in-frame clones and omits some. The sample lists 2 million to 2.5 million clones, roughly 93% occurring once. On this clone: Its antigen remains unidentified.

The investigators split CD4+ cells into a CD45RA+ naive subset and a CD45RA-negative memory subset. Regarding the study as a whole: Four donors had 4% to 5% of their naive CD4 clonotypes in common.

The CDR3 totals 13 residues. Germline CDR1 reads MGHRA; CDR2 reads YSYEKL. Unmatched junction bases numbered 0, after V lost 6 bases and J lost 4 bases. This receptor was identified in a man between 18 and 35 years old in good health. Some clones in this sample may be carry-over from other donors' samples. The sample comprised naive CD4+ T cells from PBMCs. Subset here: CD45RA+ positively selected. The gene calls are TRBV4-1 and TRBJ2-2; TRBD1 matches 9 bases. CDR3 sequence (DNA): TGCGCCAGCAGGGACAGGGGCACCGGGGAGCTGTTTTTT. Its translation is CASRDRGTGELFF.